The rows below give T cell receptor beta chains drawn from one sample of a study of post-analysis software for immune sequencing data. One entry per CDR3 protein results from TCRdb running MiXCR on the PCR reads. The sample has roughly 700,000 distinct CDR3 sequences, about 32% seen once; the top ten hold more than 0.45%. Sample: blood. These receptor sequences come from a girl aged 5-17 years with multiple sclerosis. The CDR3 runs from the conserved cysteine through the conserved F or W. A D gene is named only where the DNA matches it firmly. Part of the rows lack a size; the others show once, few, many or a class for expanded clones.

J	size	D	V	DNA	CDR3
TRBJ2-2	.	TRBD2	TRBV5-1	TGCGCCAGCAGCCACTCAAGCGGGAATGGCGGGGAGCTGTTTTTT	CASSHSSGNGGELFF
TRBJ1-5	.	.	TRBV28	TGTGCCAGCAGTACCTTTAGAGGGGCGGGTGGTCAGCCCCAGCATTTT	CASSTFRGAGGQPQHF
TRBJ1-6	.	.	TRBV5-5	TGTGCCAGCAGCAGGGCAGGGTCTAATTCACCCCTCCACTTT	CASSRAGSNSPLHF
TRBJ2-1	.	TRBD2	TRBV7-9	TGTGCCAGCAGCTTAAGGTCTAGCGGGGTACCACAGATCTCCTACAATGAGCAGTTCTTC	CASSLRSSGVPQISYNEQFF
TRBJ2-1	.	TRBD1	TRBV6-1	TGTGCCAGCAGTAAAGCCTCCGACCTCCTACCGGGACAGGGATACAATGAGCAGTTCTTC	CASSKASDLLPGQGYNEQFF
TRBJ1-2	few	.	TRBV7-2	TGTGCCAGCAGCTTAGACCCCTCCTATGGCTACACCTTC	CASSLDPSYGYTF
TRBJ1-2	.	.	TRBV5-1	TGCGCCAGCAGCCAGACCCTAGGGGCTGGCTACACCTTC	CASSQTLGAGYTF
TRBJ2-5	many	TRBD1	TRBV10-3	TGTGCCACCCGACAGGGGGAGACCCAGTACTTC	CATRQGETQYF
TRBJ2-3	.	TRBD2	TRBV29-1	TGCAGCACACGGGAGGTTAGCGATACGCAGTATTTT	CSTREVSDTQYF
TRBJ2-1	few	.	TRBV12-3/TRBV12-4	TGTGCCAGCAGCCGGCCCCCGTCCTACAATGAGCAGTTCTTC	CASSRPPSYNEQFF
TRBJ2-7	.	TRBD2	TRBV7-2	TGTGCCAGCAGCTCCCGTTGGCTAGCGGGAGGCCGCCCGGGTGGGCAGTACTTC	CASSSRWLAGGRPGGQYF
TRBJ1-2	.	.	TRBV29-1	TGCAGCGTTGACCGAGACATGGTTGGCTACACCTTC	CSVDRDMVGYTF
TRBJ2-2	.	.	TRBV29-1	TGCAGCCTTAAAACCGGGGAGCTGTTTTTT	CSLKTGELFF
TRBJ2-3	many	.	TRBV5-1	TGTGCCAGCAGCTTAGGGACCACAGATACGCAGTATTTT	CASSLGTTDTQYF
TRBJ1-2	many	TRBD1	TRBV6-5	TGTGCCAGCAGCGAAGGGACAGGGGCTAACTATGGCTACACCTTC	CASSEGTGANYGYTF
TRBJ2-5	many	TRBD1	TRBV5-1	TGCGCCAGCAGCTTGGAGGGACAGGGCCAAGAGACCCAGTACTTC	CASSLEGQGQETQYF
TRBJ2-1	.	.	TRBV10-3	TGTGCCATCAGTGAAAGGGGTAACTCCTACAATGAGCAGTTCTTC	CAISERGNSYNEQFF
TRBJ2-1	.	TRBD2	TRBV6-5	TGTGCCAGCAGTTACGTGCTAGCGGGGTGGAATGAGCAGTTCTTC	CASSYVLAGWNEQFF
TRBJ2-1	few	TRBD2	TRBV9	TGTGCCAGCAGCGTAGGGGGGGGGACCTCCTACAATGAGCAGTTCTTC	CASSVGGGTSYNEQFF
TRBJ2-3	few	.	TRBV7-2	TGTGCCAGCAGCCGAAGGCGGGTCGGACAGAGCACAGATACGCAGTATTTT	CASSRRRVGQSTDTQYF
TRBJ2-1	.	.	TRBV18	TGTGCCAGCTCACCCCTCGGGTCGGATGAGCAGTTCTTC	CASSPLGSDEQFF
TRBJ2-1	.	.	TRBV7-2	TGTGCCAGCGGCTTGAAACAGGGCAATGAGCAGTTCTTC	CASGLKQGNEQFF
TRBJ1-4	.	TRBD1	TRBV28	TGTGCCAGCAGTCCCCCCCCCGGGGTCCAGGGGGCAAAACTGTTTTTT	CASSPPPGVQGAKLFF
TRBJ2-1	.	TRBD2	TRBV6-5	TGTGCCAGCAGTTACTCGTTTCTAGCGGGAGTAGATGAGCAGTTCTTC	CASSYSFLAGVDEQFF
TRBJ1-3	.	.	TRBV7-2	TGTGCCAGCAGCCTTCCCTCAAACACCATATATTTT	CASSLPSNTIYF
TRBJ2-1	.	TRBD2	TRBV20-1	TGCAGTGCTAGTTCCCTAGCGGATTCCTACGAGCAGTTCTTC	CSASSLADSYEQFF
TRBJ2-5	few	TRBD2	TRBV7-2	TGTGCCAGCAGGCCTGCTATGGGACTATGGGAGACCCAGTACTTC	CASRPAMGLWETQYF
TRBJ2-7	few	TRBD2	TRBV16	TGTGCCAGCAGCCCCGCTGCGGGAGGTACCTACGAGCAGTACTTC	CASSPAAGGTYEQYF
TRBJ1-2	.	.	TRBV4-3	TGCGCCAGCAGCCAAGAGGGTTTCCGGGGCCATGGCTACACCTTC	CASSQEGFRGHGYTF
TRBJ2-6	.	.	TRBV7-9	TGTGCCATACGGCCTTCTGGGGCCAACGTCCTGACTTTC	CAIRPSGANVLTF
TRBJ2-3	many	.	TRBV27	TGTGCCAGCAGTCCCCGCCGCGGGGGCGGTCGAACAGATACGCAGTATTTT	CASSPRRGGGRTDTQYF
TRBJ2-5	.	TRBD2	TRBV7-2	TGTGCCAGCAGCCCTAACCCGGGGGGGCCGGAGACCCAGTACTTC	CASSPNPGGPETQYF
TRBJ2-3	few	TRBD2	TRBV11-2	TGTGCCAGCAGCCGTAGCGGGGGGGCTGATACGCAGTATTTT	CASSRSGGADTQYF
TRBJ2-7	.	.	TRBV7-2	TGTGCCAGCAGCTTAGACCTTTTCCGGGGTGGCGGATACGAGCAGTACTTC	CASSLDLFRGGGYEQYF
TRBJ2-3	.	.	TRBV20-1	TGCAGTGCCACCCGGATCGGCAGCACAGATACGCAGTATTTT	CSATRIGSTDTQYF
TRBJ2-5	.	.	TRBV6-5	TGTGCCAGCAGTCGGAGAGGGGCACTAATTCAAGAGACCCAGTACTTC	CASSRRGALIQETQYF
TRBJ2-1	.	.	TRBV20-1	TGCAGTGCTAGAAGACTCACCGGGACGATCTACAATGAGCAGTTCTTC	CSARRLTGTIYNEQFF
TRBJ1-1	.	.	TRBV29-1	TGCAGCGGAGAAGGACAGCTGACGAACACTGAAGCTTTCTTT	CSGEGQLTNTEAFF
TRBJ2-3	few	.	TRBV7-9	TGTGCCAGCAGCTTCCCCGGGAGACCAGATACGCAGTATTTT	CASSFPGRPDTQYF
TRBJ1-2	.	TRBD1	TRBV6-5	TGTGCCAGCAAAAGACAGGGGGTTACCTATGGCTACACCTTC	CASKRQGVTYGYTF
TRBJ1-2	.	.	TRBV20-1	TGCAGTGCTGACACCGGAGGGGTTGGTGGCTACACCTTC	CSADTGGVGGYTF
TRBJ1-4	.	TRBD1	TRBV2	TGTGCCAGCGGGGACAGCCTGTCTAATGAAAAACTGTTTTTT	CASGDSLSNEKLFF
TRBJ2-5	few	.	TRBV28	TGTGCCAGCACCCCGGGGCCAGGGAACCAAGAGACCCAGTACTTC	CASTPGPGNQETQYF
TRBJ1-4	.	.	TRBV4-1	TGCGCCAGCAGCCGGGAGGTGTGGGATCGAAAACTGTTTTTT	CASSREVWDRKLFF
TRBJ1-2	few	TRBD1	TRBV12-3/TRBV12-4	TGTGCCAGCAGTTTCCGGACAGGGTCGGGCTACACCTTC	CASSFRTGSGYTF
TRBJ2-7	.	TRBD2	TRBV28	TGTGCCAGCAAAATAGCGGGCATGGCCTACGAGCAGTACTTC	CASKIAGMAYEQYF
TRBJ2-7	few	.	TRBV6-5	TGTGCCAGCAGGCATAACACCGAGAGGTCCGAGCAGTACTTC	CASRHNTERSEQYF
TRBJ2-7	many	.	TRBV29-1	TGCAGCGTTGCCGTTGTCGGCGAGCAGTACTTC	CSVAVVGEQYF
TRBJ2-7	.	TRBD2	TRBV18	TGTGCCAGCTCACCACCGGGTTTGTTTCGGCGGGAGTCCGGCGAGCAGTACTTC	CASSPPGLFRRESGEQYF
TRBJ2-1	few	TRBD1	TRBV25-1	TGTGCCAGTATATCGACAGGGGGGTACAATGAGCAGTTCTTC	CASISTGGYNEQFF
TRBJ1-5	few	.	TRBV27	TGTGCCAGCAGTTTATCGGGGCCGGGTGATCAGCCCCAGCATTTT	CASSLSGPGDQPQHF
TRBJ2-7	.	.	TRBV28	TGTGCCAGCAGAAACAGGTTATACGAGCAGTACTTC	CASRNRLYEQYF
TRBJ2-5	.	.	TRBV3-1	TGTGCCAGCAGCACCCAACAGGGCCGAGAGACCCAGTACTTC	CASSTQQGRETQYF
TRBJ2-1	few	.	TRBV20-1	TGCAGTGCTACCAGTGGGCAGCGGACTCCGAGCTCCTACAATGAGCAGTTCTTC	CSATSGQRTPSSYNEQFF
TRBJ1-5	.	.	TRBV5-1	TGCGCCAGCAGCTTAGCAGGGCCAGATCAGCCCCAGCATTTT	CASSLAGPDQPQHF